Below, 15 T cell receptor beta chains from the same sample are listed, as sequenced in a study of cytotoxic CD8 clonotypes in ibrutinib-treated CLL. Using immunoSEQ multiplex PCR, the repertoire was profiled, and TCRdb retains in-frame clones only, with some absent. Of some 300,000 clones in the sample, roughly 85% were seen once. The sample here was PBMCs, taken before ibrutinib treatment. These receptors came from a human donor with chronic lymphocytic leukemia.

The chain carries TRBV30 and TRBJ2-7, with D tentatively TRBD2 (7 bases). The length of the CDR3 is 12 residues. V was shortened by 8 bases and J by 2 bases, with 13 bases between the two germline ends. Per the germline V gene, CDR1 is GTSNPN and CDR2 is SVGIG (reference sequence). The CDR3: CAGGGGAYEQYF. The CDR3 nucleotides read TGTGCCGGGGGGGGCGGCGCCTACGAGCAGTACTTC.

The rearrangement links TRBV5-4 to TRBJ2-1; no firm D call. V was clipped by 4 bases and J by 2 bases, with 7 bases between them. Per germline, CDR1 SGHNT and CDR2 YYREEE (reference sequence). The CDR3 is 13 residues long. CDR3 sequence reads: CASSPPTYNEQFF. The CDR3 DNA reads as TGTGCCAGCAGCCCCCCCACCTACAATGAGCAGTTCTTC.

This rearrangement joins TRBV7-9 to TRBJ2-5; no definite D call. The CDR3 length is 12 residues. Germline V gene data show CDR1 as SEHNR and CDR2 as FQNEAQ (reference sequence). Trimming took 4 bases from V and 5 from J, leaving 8 bases between them. CDR3 residues: CASSYVLETQYF. The CDR3, as DNA: TGTGCCAGCAGCTACGTTTTGGAGACCCAGTACTTC.

This chain connects TRBV7-2 to TRBJ1-1, with D unclear. Trimming took 1 base from V and 7 from J, leaving 7 bases between them. Germline lookup yields CDR1 SGHTA and CDR2 FQGNSA. This CDR3 is 12 amino acids long. Here the CDR3 DNA reads TGTGCCAGCAGCTTAGATCTAAGTGAAGCTTTCTTT. This sequence encodes CASSLDLSEAFF.

Only a few counts were recorded for this clone. The rearrangement joins TRBV9 to TRBJ2-7; either TRBD1 or TRBD2 may fit D (5 bases each). The ends were cut back, 0 bases at V and 0 bases at J, with 13 bases in the middle. The CDR3 runs to 16 residues. In germline, CDR1 is SGDLS, CDR2 YYNGEE. CDR3 nucleotides: TGTGCCAGCAGCGTAGGGTTGGGGGTACACTCCTACGAGCAGTACTTC. Translation: CASSVGLGVHSYEQYF.

This clone was found a few times. Different DNA sequences within this sample yield the same CDR3. The V and J genes are TRBV7-2 and TRBJ2-7; D is ambiguous. V dropped 3 bases and J dropped 0 bases, with 3 bases sitting between them. Germline V gene lookup returns CDR1 SGHTA and CDR2 FQGNSA. The CDR3 runs to 12 residues. Written as DNA, the CDR3 is TGTGCCAGCAGCTTGACCTCCTACGAGCAGTACTTC. It specifies CASSLTSYEQYF.

V usage is TRBV30 and J usage is TRBJ1-1; D uncertain. The germline V gene has CDR1 GTSNPN and CDR2 SVGIG (reference sequence). The germline V and J ends were trimmed by 0 bases and 5 bases, with 7 bases remaining between them. The CDR3 loop spans 12 amino acids. CDR3 loop: CAWSVRGTEAFF. The CDR3 nucleotides read TGTGCCTGGAGTGTGCGGGGAACTGAAGCTTTCTTT.

The CDR3 coding sequence is TGTGCCAGCAGCCACCGACGGAACACTGAAGCTTTCTTT. Amino acid sequence: CASSHRRNTEAFF. The V call is TRBV6-6, the J call TRBJ1-1; D gene unclear. Germline V gene sequence: CDR1 MNHNY, CDR2 SVGAGI (reference sequence). The length of the CDR3 is 13 residues. V dropped 6 bases and J dropped 1 base, with 9 bases sitting between them.

The gene calls are TRBV4-1 and TRBJ1-5; 7 bases line up with TRBD1. V lost 0 bases and J lost 6; bases outside the gene matches: 5. The CDR3 spans 15 residues. The germline V gene has CDR1 MGHRA and CDR2 YSYEKL. CDR3 region: CASSQDLGGVQPQHF. Written as DNA, the CDR3 is TGCGCCAGCAGCCAAGATTTAGGGGGCGTTCAGCCCCAGCATTTT.

V and J are TRBV30 and TRBJ2-1; TRBD2 agrees at 10 bases. Germline assignment: CDR1 GTSNPN and CDR2 SVGIG (reference sequence). The junction had 7 bases not matched to a gene; V was cut back by 1 base and J by 7 bases. The CDR3 runs to 15 residues. The CDR3 nucleotides are TGTGCCTGGAGTGAAGGTCTAGCGGGAGTGAATGAGCAGTTCTTC. This codes for CAWSEGLAGVNEQFF.

The chain has TRBV11-1 and TRBJ1-5; D not resolved. V was clipped by 5 bases and J by 9 bases, with 14 bases between them. Germline V gene data show CDR1 as SGHAT and CDR2 as FQDESV (reference sequence). This CDR3 has 13 amino acids. CDR3 residues: CASSPDPDLPQHF. CDR3 coding DNA: TGTGCCAGCAGCCCCGATCCGGACCTGCCCCAGCATTTT.

This chain joins TRBV7-9 and TRBJ2-1; D could derive from TRBD1 or TRBD2 (7 bases each). The V gene's germline CDR1 is SEHNR and CDR2 FQNEAQ (reference sequence). This CDR3 region has 15 residues. V was clipped by 7 bases and J by 9 bases, with 22 bases between them. The CDR3 region has the DNA TGTGCCAGCAAGGGGGCGGGAGAGCCGTTCACTGAGCAGTTCTTC. As protein: CASKGAGEPFTEQFF.

This chain joins TRBV19 and TRBJ1-1, with 8 bases fitting TRBD1. Looked up from germline, CDR1 is LNHDA and CDR2 is SQIVND (reference sequence). The trim removed 6 bases at V and 3 bases at J, leaving 18 bases unmatched. This CDR3 is 18 amino acids long. The CDR3 spells CASSLAWGTGWTDTEAFF. DNA of the CDR3: TGTGCCAGTAGCCTGGCCTGGGGGACAGGTTGGACAGACACTGAAGCTTTCTTT.

This clone was recorded once. The V call is TRBV29-1, the J call TRBJ2-3; D is perhaps TRBD2 (5 bases). V gave up 3 bases and J gave up 2 bases, with 12 bases separating them. Per germline, CDR1 SQVTM and CDR2 ANQGSEA. This CDR3 contains 14 residues. The CDR3 nucleotides are TGCAGCGTTGATGGAGGACGCAACACAGATACGCAGTATTTT. It yields the protein CSVDGGRNTDTQYF.

As for this clone: The sample has other DNA sequences that encode this CDR3 too. The rearrangement uses TRBV5-1 and TRBJ1-1, with unresolved D. Trimming stripped 0 bases from V and 2 bases from J, with 5 bases between. The germline V gene has CDR1 SGHRS and CDR2 YFSETQ. The CDR3 consists of 13 residues. In DNA form, the CDR3 reads TGCGCCAGCAGCTTGGGGGCAAACACTGAAGCTTTCTTT. Protein product: CASSLGANTEAFF.